Following are 29 T cell receptor beta chains from one sample sequenced in a study of T cells in localized non-small cell lung cancer. Libraries were prepared by immunoSEQ multiplex PCR; TCRdb keeps only in-frame clonotypes and omits some of them. The sample records under 35,000 clones, 80% to 95% being singletons. The material was peripheral blood mononuclear cells, obtained before any cancer treatment. The receptors come from a woman between 35 and 75 years old with stage III lung adenocarcinoma.

V gene TRBV14 combines with J gene TRBJ2-3, with D perhaps matching TRBD1 (5 bases). The V end lost 0 bases, the J end lost 0 bases, and 13 bases lay between the germline ends. CDR1 is SGHDN, CDR2 FVKESK, per germline. The CDR3 is 17 amino acids. This CDR3 is CASSQDQPGISTDTQYF. In nucleotides, the CDR3 is TGTGCCAGCAGCCAAGATCAGCCAGGGATAAGCACAGATACGCAGTATTTT. The entire variable domain, with the rest obtained from reference TRBV14 and TRBJ2-3, is as follows: EAGVTQFPSHSVIEKGQTVTLRCDPISGHDNLYWYRRVMGKEIKFLLHFVKESKQDESGMPNNRFLAERTGGTYSTLKVQPAELEDSGVYFCASSQDQPGISTDTQYFGPGTRLTVL.

The chain couples TRBV14 to TRBJ1-1; perhaps TRBD1 as D (5 bases). This CDR3 is 12 amino acids long. Trimming removed 6 bases at V and 11 bases at J, with 16 bases between. The germline CDR1 and CDR2 sequences are SGHDN and FVKESK. In DNA form, the CDR3 reads TGTGCCAGCAGGGAAGTGGGGGGTATGGCTTTCTTT. It translates to CASREVGGMAFF.

The chain has TRBV30 and TRBJ1-1, with 7 bases that match TRBD1. Germline CDR1 reads GTSNPN; CDR2 reads SVGIG (reference sequence). There are 13 residues in the CDR3. With V trimmed by 2 bases and J by 7 bases, 7 bases remained unmatched. This CDR3 reads CAWSPTGVVEAFF. CDR3 bases: TGTGCCTGGAGTCCTACAGGGGTTGTTGAAGCTTTCTTT.

The rearrangement uses TRBV2 and TRBJ1-6; unclear D gene. The length of the CDR3 is 17 residues. V dropped 0 bases and J dropped 10 bases, with 19 bases sitting between them. Germline CDR1 SNHLY, CDR2 FYNNEI. As DNA, the CDR3 is TGTGCCAGCAGTGAAGCGCAATTATCCCCCCTCGGATCACCCCTCCACTTT. Protein product: CASSEAQLSPLGSPLHF. Full variable domain (outside the CDR3, taken from reference TRBV2 and TRBJ1-6): EPEVTQTPSHQVTQMGQEVILRCVPISNHLYFYWYRQILGQKVEFLVSFYNNEISEKSEIFDDQFSVERPDGSNFTLKIRSTKLEDSAMYFCASSEAQLSPLGSPLHFGNGTRLTVT.

V usage is TRBV5-4 and J usage is TRBJ2-2, with 8 bases identical to TRBD2. The V and J ends lost 4 bases and 3 bases, in that order; junction bases with no gene match: 5. Germline lookup yields CDR1 SGHNT and CDR2 YYREEE (reference sequence). The length of the CDR3 is 15 residues. CDR3 DNA sequence: TGTGCCAGCAGCAAGGGACTAGTCGACACCGGGGAGCTGTTTTTT. Translating it yields CASSKGLVDTGELFF.

This clone was seen only a few times. The J gene is TRBJ2-1, the V gene TRBV2; the match to TRBD2 covers 15 bases. V was clipped by 8 bases and J by 9 bases; unmatched bases: 2. This CDR3 spans 13 amino acids. Germline lookup yields CDR1 SNHLY and CDR2 FYNNEI. The CDR3 bases are TGTGCCAGCGGGACTAGCGGGGGGTTTGAGCAGTTCTTC. It yields the protein CASGTSGGFEQFF. The variable domain in full, with the rest retrieved from reference TRBV2 and TRBJ2-1, is EPEVTQTPSHQVTQMGQEVILRCVPISNHLYFYWYRQILGQKVEFLVSFYNNEISEKSEIFDDQFSVERPDGSNFTLKIRSTKLEDSAMYFCASGTSGGFEQFFGPGTRLTVL.

The table lists this clone with a few counts. The chain has TRBV19 and TRBJ2-1; 9 bases align to TRBD2. Per germline, CDR1 LNHDA and CDR2 SQIVND (reference sequence). With 1 base clipped from V and 7 bases from J, the junction kept 5 bases outside the gene matches. CDR3 size: 15 residues. The CDR3 region is CASSIGLAGRNEQFF. In DNA form, the CDR3 reads TGTGCCAGTAGTATAGGGCTAGCGGGACGTAATGAGCAGTTCTTC.

This chain uses TRBV5-1 with TRBJ2-3; perhaps D is TRBD1 or TRBD2 (5 bases each). The CDR3 spans 13 residues. Germline CDR1 SGHRS, CDR2 YFSETQ. Trimming stripped 4 bases from V and 4 bases from J, with 10 bases between. CDR3 residues: CASSGQGADTQYF. CDR3 coding DNA: TGCGCCAGCAGCGGGCAGGGAGCAGATACGCAGTATTTT.

This clone turned up a few times. This chain joins TRBV7-2 and TRBJ2-4; the match to TRBD2 covers 7 bases. Germline assignment: CDR1 SGHTA and CDR2 FQGNSA. The CDR3 loop spans 14 amino acids. After removal of 0 bases from V and 5 bases from J, the junction contained 1 base not matched to a gene. In DNA form, the CDR3 reads TGTGCCAGCAGCTTAGCGGGAGGGCAAAACATTCAGTACTTC. Its translation: CASSLAGGQNIQYF.

This sequence joins TRBV25-1 and TRBJ2-5; 9 nucleotides align to TRBD1. Germline V gene data show CDR1 as MGHDK and CDR2 as SYGVNS. Trimming removed 4 bases from V and 4 bases from J; junction bases left unmatched: 4. This CDR3 comprises 14 residues. The chain's CDR3 is CASSGGTGRETQYF. The CDR3 DNA reads as TGTGCCAGCAGTGGCGGGACAGGGAGAGAGACCCAGTACTTC.

The V gene is TRBV5-1, the J gene TRBJ1-4, with D tentatively TRBD1 (6 bases). Germline lookup yields CDR1 SGHRS and CDR2 YFSETQ. The CDR3 sequence is 15 residues long. V was cut by 0 bases and J by 3 bases, with 9 bases left in between. CDR3 in amino acids: CASSLADSPNEKLFF. The DNA for the CDR3 is TGCGCCAGCAGCTTGGCGGACAGCCCTAATGAAAAACTGTTTTTT.

V is TRBV2 and J is TRBJ2-1; TRBD2 aligns across 9 bases. Germline V CDR1 and CDR2: SNHLY, FYNNEI. V shed 8 bases and J 1 base; nucleotides not matched to a gene: 15. This CDR3 is 18 amino acids long. The CDR3 sequence: CASVGGGGGRVSYNEQFF. DNA of the CDR3: TGTGCCAGCGTGGGGGGAGGAGGCGGGAGGGTTTCCTACAATGAGCAGTTCTTC.

The V call is TRBV19, the J call TRBJ1-5, with D tentatively TRBD1 (5 bases). Germline V lookup: CDR1 LNHDA, CDR2 SQIVND (reference sequence). The CDR3 spans 11 residues. V was shortened by 5 bases and J by 6 bases, with 5 bases between the two germline ends. CDR3 loop: CASSGGQPQHF. Written as DNA, the CDR3 is TGTGCCAGTAGTGGGGGTCAGCCCCAGCATTTT. Variable domain in full (rest from reference TRBV19 and TRBJ1-5): DGGITQSPKYLFRKEGQNVTLSCEQNLNHDAMYWYRQDPGQGLRLIYYSQIVNDFQKGDIAEGYSVSREKKESFPLTVTSAQKNPTAFYLCASSGGQPQHFGDGTRLSIL.

The chain recombines TRBV7-9 with TRBJ1-2, with D unresolved. The germline V and J ends were trimmed by 5 bases and 2 bases, with 21 bases remaining between them. The CDR3 loop spans 17 amino acids. Per germline, CDR1 SEHNR and CDR2 FQNEAQ (reference sequence). The CDR3 coding sequence is TGTGCCAGCAGCAAACGAGGGATTAGTTCGACAAACTATGGCTACACCTTC. It encodes CASSKRGISSTNYGYTF.

The chain recombines TRBV6-1 with TRBJ1-6; D call uncertain. The V and J ends lost 6 bases and 2 bases respectively, with 8 bases between them. The CDR3 length is 14 residues. Germline loops: CDR1 MNHNS, CDR2 SASEGT. CDR3 amino acids: CASRTSAYNSPLHF. CDR3 coding DNA: TGTGCCAGCAGAACCTCCGCCTATAATTCACCCCTCCACTTT.

This clone was found once. This chain joins TRBV27 and TRBJ2-7; D possibly corresponds to TRBD1 (6 bases). V was shortened by 2 bases and J by 3 bases, with 8 bases between the two germline ends. The V gene's germline CDR1 is MNHEY and CDR2 SMNVEV (reference sequence). The CDR3 is made up of 13 amino acids. The CDR3 nucleotides read TGTGCCAGCAGTTTAGAGGGGGACTACGAGCAGTACTTC. It yields the protein CASSLEGDYEQYF.

V is TRBV6-5 and J is TRBJ2-3; D is perhaps TRBD2 (5 bases). Germline V gene lookup returns CDR1 MNHEY and CDR2 SVGAGI. The V end lost 2 bases, the J end lost 4 bases, and 13 bases lay between the germline ends. This CDR3 is 15 amino acids long. The CDR3 DNA reads TGTGCCAGCAGTTACATCGGGGTTGAGGCAGATACGCAGTATTTT. Translating gives CASSYIGVEADTQYF.

The rearrangement joins TRBV11-2 to TRBJ2-3; no firm D call. This CDR3 is 12 amino acids long. Trimming took off 5 bases at V and 2 bases at J, with 5 bases between the two ends. Germline V gives CDR1 SGHAT, CDR2 FQNNGV. The CDR3 region is CASSPITDTQYF. Here the CDR3 DNA reads TGTGCCAGCAGCCCTATCACAGATACGCAGTATTTT.

The chain has TRBV6-1 and TRBJ1-3; tentative D call: TRBD1 (5 bases). Trimming took off 4 bases at V and 3 bases at J, with 22 bases between the two ends. Germline V gene sequence: CDR1 MNHNS, CDR2 SASEGT. This CDR3 spans 18 amino acids. The CDR3 loop reads CASSANRDGLVSGNTIYF. CDR3 nucleotide sequence: TGTGCCAGCAGTGCCAACCGGGACGGCTTGGTTAGTGGAAACACCATATATTTT.

The genes are TRBV21-1 and TRBJ1-5; the table names TRBD1, a call not compared with the DNA. TRBV21-1 is marked as a pseudogene. This CDR3 is 17 amino acids long. The CDR3 loop reads CASSKTAGRGSNQPQHF. The DNA for the CDR3 is TGTGCCAGCAGCAAAACGGCCGGCAGGGGCTCCAATCAGCCCCAGCATTTT.

The chain joins TRBV2 to TRBJ1-5; no definite D call. The V gene's germline CDR1 is SNHLY and CDR2 FYNNEI. The CDR3 is made up of 15 amino acids. V was shortened by 6 bases and J by 6 bases, with 18 bases between the two germline ends. The CDR3: CASSPDGGMSQPQHF. The DNA of the CDR3 is TGTGCCAGCAGCCCTGACGGAGGGATGAGTCAGCCCCAGCATTTT.

The J gene is TRBJ2-5, the V gene TRBV10-2; 11 bases are a match to TRBD1. CDR1 WSHSY and CDR2 SAAADI come from the germline V gene. CDR3 size: 15 residues. Germline trimming cut 2 bases from V and 5 bases from J; bases unmatched to any gene: 4. CDR3 DNA sequence: TGCGCCAGCAGTGAGGGACAGGGGGCCGGGGAGACCCAGTACTTC. Translation: CASSEGQGAGETQYF.

The gene calls are TRBV6-5 and TRBJ1-5; 7 positions agree with TRBD1. Germline CDR1 MNHEY, CDR2 SVGAGI. The V gene end was trimmed by 7 bases and the J gene end by 6 bases; junction bases not matched to a gene: 6. The CDR3 consists of 13 residues. In nucleotides, the CDR3 is TGTGCCAGCACCCCTCGACAGGGTCAGCCCCAGCATTTT. Translation: CASTPRQGQPQHF.

The chain links TRBV7-6 to TRBJ1-2; no reliable D call. Looked up from germline, CDR1 is SGHVS and CDR2 is FNYEAQ. The CDR3 is made up of 13 amino acids. The V end lost 5 bases, the J end lost 4 bases, and 11 bases lay between the germline ends. CDR3 residues: CASSQDGFYGYTF. CDR3 bases: TGTGCCAGCAGCCAGGACGGTTTCTATGGCTACACCTTC.

To note about this clone: A junction end diverges from the germline sequence, so it may reflect a read error. Other nucleotide sequences in the sample specify the same CDR3. The chain joins TRBV5-4 to TRBJ2-3, with D unclear. The germline gives CDR1 SGHNT, CDR2 YYREEE (reference sequence). The CDR3 runs to 13 residues. CDR3 DNA: TGTGCCAGCAGCTTGGCAACCACAGATACACAGTATTTT. Protein product: CASSLATTDTQYF.

The chain couples TRBV5-4 to TRBJ2-4; TRBD1 aligns across 9 bases. Germline V CDR1 and CDR2: SGHNT, YYREEE (reference sequence). The CDR3 has 16 residues. Trimming cost V 3 bases and J 0 bases; bases outside gene matches: 4. The CDR3 bases are TGTGCCAGCAGCTCCGGACAGGGGACAGCCAAAAACATTCAGTACTTC. Amino acid sequence: CASSSGQGTAKNIQYF.

This chain connects TRBV7-2 to TRBJ2-7; a possible D gene is TRBD1 (5 bases). Trimming removed 3 bases from V and 0 bases from J, with 12 bases in between. The CDR3 covers 15 residues. CDR1 is SGHTA, CDR2 FQGNSA, per germline. DNA for the CDR3: TGTGCCAGCAGCTTTGACAGAATGAGCTCCTACGAGCAGTACTTC. Its protein is CASSFDRMSSYEQYF.

This chain connects TRBV5-1 to TRBJ2-2; tentatively, D is TRBD1 or TRBD2 (6 bases each). Trimming removed 5 bases at V and 0 bases at J, with 11 bases between. The CDR3 length is 15 residues. Germline CDR1 and CDR2: SGHRS and YFSETQ. CDR3 sequence: CASRGGTTNTGELFF. CDR3 sequence (DNA): TGCGCCAGCAGGGGCGGGACAACGAACACCGGGGAGCTGTTTTTT.

V gene TRBV11-2 combines with J gene TRBJ1-3; no clear D gene. Germline V gene data show CDR1 as SGHAT and CDR2 as FQNNGV. The ends were cut back, 2 bases at V and 2 bases at J, with 16 bases in the middle. CDR3 length: 17 amino acids. DNA of the CDR3: TGTGCCAGCAGCTTACGGACGACTTTCAACACTGGAAACACCATATATTTT. This encodes CASSLRTTFNTGNTIYF.